This T cell receptor beta chain was documented in a study of control samples from healthy donors and cancer patients. Using immunoSEQ multiplex PCR, the repertoire was profiled, and TCRdb retains in-frame clones only, with some absent. The sample lists approximately 76,000 clones, 84% occurring once. The specimen sequenced was PBMCs. The TCR originated in a man aged 60-69 years with head and neck cancer.

This chain's CDR3 is CASSLVGGSQTQYF. CDR3 DNA: TGCGCCAGCAGCTTGGTTGGCGGGAGTCAGACCCAGTACTTC. The chain couples TRBV5-1 to TRBJ2-5; the match to TRBD2 covers 7 bases. V lost 0 bases and J lost 6; bases outside the gene matches: 5. CDR1 and CDR2 from the germline V gene are SGHRS and YFSETQ. The CDR3 is 14 residues long. Full variable domain (rest looked up from reference TRBV5-1 and TRBJ2-5): KAGVTQTPRYLIKTRGQQVTLSCSPISGHRSVSWYQQTPGQGLQFLFEYFSETQRNKGNFPGRFSGRQFSNSRSEMNVSTLELGDSALYLCASSLVGGSQTQYFGPGTRLLVL.